The following is a T cell receptor beta chain sequence with its context. Its antigen remains unidentified. At one end the junction does not follow the germline gene, possibly because of a read error. The sample comes from a study of shared clonotypes between healthy human individuals. Tens of thousands of T cell genomes, or approximately 290 ng DNA, went into unsorted PBMC replicate PCRs. The method was immunoSEQ multiplex PCR; TCRdb's version includes in-frame clones alone and lacks a portion of them. There are roughly 500,000 clones in the sample; 75% to 85% occur only once, and 13% lies in the top ten. Unsorted samples used some 90 million PBMCs for genomic DNA. Findings and caveats of the study: The sole specimen, blood, was sampled, and tissue repertoires likely differ.

The CDR3 length is 16 residues. Germline V gives CDR1 MNHNS, CDR2 SASEGT. The source is a woman aged 40 to 50 in good health. Some clones in this sample may be carry-over from other donors' samples. This chain connects TRBV6-1 to TRBJ1-5; 7 bases fit TRBD1. Sample: PBMCs. CDR3 amino acids: CASREGTGVRNQPQHF. Here the CDR3 DNA reads TGTGCCAGCAGGGAAGGAACAGGGGTACGCAATCAGCCCCAGCATTTT.